This T cell receptor (beta chain) emerged from a study of sequential checkpoint blockade in melanoma. Sequencing used immunoSEQ multiplex PCR; TCRdb keeps in-frame clones, though not all of them. The repertoire holds about 4,000 clones, with 22% as singletons. Described treatment: randomized to nivolumab then ipilimumab (arm A) or the reverse (arm B). None of the patients previously received DNA-damaging chemotherapy. Germline V gives CDR1 SGHRS, CDR2 YFSETQ. The length of the CDR3 is 14 residues. Trimming took 1 base from V and 1 from J, leaving 8 bases between them. A word on this clone: This specimen includes other DNA sequences encoding the same CDR3.

The receptor's source is a human donor with melanoma. The chain links TRBV5-1 to TRBJ1-1; possible D gene TRBD1, 5 bases. The sample was tumor tissue (inferred from file names), taken from a patient given nivolumab and ipilimumab in sequence. The CDR3 region has the DNA TGCGCCAGCAGCTTGAGAGGGGCGAACACTGAAGCTTTCTTT. This sequence encodes CASSLRGANTEAFF.